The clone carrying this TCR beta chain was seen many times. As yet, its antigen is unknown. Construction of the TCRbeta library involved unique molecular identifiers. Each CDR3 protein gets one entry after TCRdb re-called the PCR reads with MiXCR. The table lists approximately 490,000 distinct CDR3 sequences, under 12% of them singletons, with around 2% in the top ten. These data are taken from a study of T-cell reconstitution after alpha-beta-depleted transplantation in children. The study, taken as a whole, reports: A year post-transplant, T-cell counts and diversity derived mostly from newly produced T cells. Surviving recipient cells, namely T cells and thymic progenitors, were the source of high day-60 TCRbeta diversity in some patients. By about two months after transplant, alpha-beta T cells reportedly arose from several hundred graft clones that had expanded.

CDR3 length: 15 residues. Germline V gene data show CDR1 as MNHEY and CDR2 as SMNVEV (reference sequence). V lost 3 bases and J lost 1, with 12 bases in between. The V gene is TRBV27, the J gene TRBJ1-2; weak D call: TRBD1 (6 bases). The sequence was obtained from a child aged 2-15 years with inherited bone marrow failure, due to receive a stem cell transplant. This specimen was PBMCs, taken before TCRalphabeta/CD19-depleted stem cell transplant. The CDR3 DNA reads TGTGCCAGCAGTTTGGGGGCAGGATTTAACTATGGCTACACCTTC. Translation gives CASSLGAGFNYGYTF.